The 13 T cell receptor beta chains reported below all come from one sample, sequenced in a study of T cell changes during pregnancy in multiple sclerosis. Generated by immunoSEQ multiplex PCR, the TCRdb table keeps only in-frame clones and is missing some. The sample lists 55,000 to 65,000 clones, just under 90% seen once, with roughly 0.89% in the top ten. The input for sequencing was peripheral blood, taken in the first trimester of pregnancy. The receptors derive from a female donor in good health, enrolled as a control in a pregnancy study.

The V call is TRBV15, the J call TRBJ1-3; D unresolved. V gave up 0 bases and J gave up 0 bases, with 6 bases separating them. CDR3 size: 15 residues. Germline lookup yields CDR1 LNHNV and CDR2 YYDKDF (reference sequence). The DNA of the CDR3 is TGTGCCACCAGCAGAGATGTCAACTCTGGAAACACCATATATTTT. Amino acids: CATSRDVNSGNTIYF.

V usage is TRBV27 and J usage is TRBJ2-1, with 9 bases matching TRBD2. With V trimmed by 3 bases and J by 4 bases, 4 bases remained unmatched. The CDR3 extends over 15 amino acids. CDR1 MNHEY and CDR2 SMNVEV come from the germline V gene (reference sequence). The CDR3 coding sequence is TGTGCCAGCAGTTTTAGCGGGGGCCAATACAATGAGCAGTTCTTC. This gives the protein CASSFSGGQYNEQFF.

This sequence joins TRBV6-6 and TRBJ1-3; D is ambiguous. The CDR3 runs 14 residues. Trimming removed 2 bases from V and 3 bases from J, with 8 bases in between. Germline assignment: CDR1 MNHNY and CDR2 SVGAGI (reference sequence). The CDR3, as DNA: TGTGCCAGCAGTTACCCGCCGAGTGGAAACACCATATATTTT. The encoded protein is CASSYPPSGNTIYF.

The J gene is TRBJ1-1, the V gene TRBV10-3; TRBD1 aligns across 7 bases. This CDR3 is 13 amino acids long. From germline, CDR1 is ENHRY and CDR2 SYGVKD. V was pared by 9 bases and J by 1 base, with 5 bases of the junction left unmatched. The CDR3, as DNA: TGTGCCATTTTACAGGGGCCGAACACTGAAGCTTTCTTT. Encoded protein: CAILQGPNTEAFF.

CDR3 sequence (DNA): TGTGCCAGCAGCTTAGGCCTTGAGGTAGAAGAGACCCAGTACTTC. Translating gives CASSLGLEVEETQYF. V usage is TRBV13 and J usage is TRBJ2-5; D is unresolved. This CDR3 comprises 15 residues. The germline V gene encodes CDR1 PRHDT and CDR2 FYEKMQ (reference sequence). Trimming took off 0 bases at V and 3 bases at J, with 11 bases between the two ends. The variable domain in full, with the rest retrieved from reference TRBV13 and TRBJ2-5, is AAGVIQSPRHLIKEKRETATLKCYPIPRHDTVYWYQQGPGQDPQFLISFYEKMQSDKGSIPDRFSAQQFSDYHSELNMSSLELGDSALYFCASSLGLEVEETQYFGPGTRLLVL.

J is TRBJ2-3 and V is TRBV9; D might be TRBD2 (5 bases). With 0 bases removed from V and 0 bases from J, the gap between germline ends came to 8 bases. From germline, CDR1 is SGDLS and CDR2 YYNGEE. The CDR3 has 15 amino acids. CDR3 DNA sequence: TGTGCCAGCAGCGTAGCGGGGATTAGCACAGATACGCAGTATTTT. This codes for CASSVAGISTDTQYF.

The V and J genes are TRBV13 and TRBJ2-7; tentatively, D is TRBD1 (5 bases). The CDR3 is 16 residues long. Trimming left V 3 bases short and J 2 bases short, with 17 bases between. From germline, CDR1 is PRHDT and CDR2 FYEKMQ (reference sequence). The CDR3 sequence is CASSFSTGLPAYEQYF. Written as DNA, the CDR3 is TGTGCCAGCAGCTTTTCAACAGGATTGCCCGCCTACGAGCAGTACTTC.

The chain links TRBV6-1 to TRBJ2-6, with unresolved D. The CDR3 runs 17 residues. Germline CDR1 is MNHNS and CDR2 is SASEGT. The V and J ends lost 7 bases and 0 bases respectively, with 16 bases between them. The CDR3 coding sequence is TGTGCCAGCATTGAGACTGACTCCTACTCTGGGGCCAACGTCCTGACTTTC. Its protein is CASIETDSYSGANVLTF.

V usage is TRBV6-4 and J usage is TRBJ2-2, with TRBD1 identical over 7 bases. The V gene end was trimmed by 0 bases and the J gene end by 1 base; junction bases not matched to a gene: 2. The CDR3 runs to 16 residues. CDR1 is MRHNA, CDR2 SNTAGT, per germline. CDR3 region: CASSDSRQGNTGELFF. CDR3 bases: TGTGCCAGCAGTGACTCGAGACAGGGGAACACCGGGGAGCTGTTTTTT.

The chain uses TRBV30 and TRBJ1-1, with D possibly TRBD1 on 5 matching bases. Germline loops: CDR1 GTSNPN, CDR2 SVGIG (reference sequence). The germline V and J ends were trimmed by 3 bases and 3 bases, with 11 bases remaining between them. CDR3 length equals 13 residues. As DNA, the CDR3 is TGTGCCTGGAGCGAGGGGAGGTACACTGAAGCTTTCTTT. It yields the protein CAWSEGRYTEAFF.

The rearrangement links TRBV4-1 to TRBJ2-3; a possible D gene is TRBD2 (5 bases). Deletions cut 6 bases from V and 6 bases from J, with 10 bases between. Germline V lookup: CDR1 MGHRA, CDR2 YSYEKL. CDR3 length: 12 residues. The CDR3 protein is CASSRIADTQYF. CDR3 in DNA: TGCGCCAGCAGTCGCATAGCGGATACGCAGTATTTT.

The CDR3 sequence is CSVDGAGWYNEQFF. In DNA form, the CDR3 reads TGCAGCGTTGATGGGGCCGGGTGGTACAATGAGCAGTTCTTC. This sequence joins TRBV29-1 and TRBJ2-1; D is possibly TRBD1 (5 bases). Trimming removed 3 bases from V and 4 bases from J, with 13 bases in between. The CDR3 spans 14 residues. Germline CDR1 reads SQVTM; CDR2 reads ANQGSEA.

The genes are TRBV9 and TRBJ2-1; D gene ambiguous. The V and J ends lost 4 bases and 5 bases respectively, with 7 bases between them. Germline V gene sequence: CDR1 SGDLS, CDR2 YYNGEE. CDR3 length: 12 residues. This chain's CDR3 is CASSPSDNEQFF. The CDR3, as DNA: TGTGCCAGCAGCCCCTCGGACAATGAGCAGTTCTTC.